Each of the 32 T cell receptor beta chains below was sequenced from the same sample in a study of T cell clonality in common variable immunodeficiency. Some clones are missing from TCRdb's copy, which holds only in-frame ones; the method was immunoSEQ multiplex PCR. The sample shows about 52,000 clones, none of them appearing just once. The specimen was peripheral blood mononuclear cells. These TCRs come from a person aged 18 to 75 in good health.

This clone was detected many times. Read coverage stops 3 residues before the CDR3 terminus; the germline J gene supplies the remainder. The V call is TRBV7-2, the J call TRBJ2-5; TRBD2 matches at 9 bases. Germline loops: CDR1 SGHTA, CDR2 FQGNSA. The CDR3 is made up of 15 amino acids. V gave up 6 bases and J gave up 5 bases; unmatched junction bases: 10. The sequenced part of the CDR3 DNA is TGTGCCAGCAGGGGCGGGGGGGGACCAGGCGAGACC. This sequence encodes CASRGGGGPGET. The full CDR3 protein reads CASRGGGGPGETQYF.

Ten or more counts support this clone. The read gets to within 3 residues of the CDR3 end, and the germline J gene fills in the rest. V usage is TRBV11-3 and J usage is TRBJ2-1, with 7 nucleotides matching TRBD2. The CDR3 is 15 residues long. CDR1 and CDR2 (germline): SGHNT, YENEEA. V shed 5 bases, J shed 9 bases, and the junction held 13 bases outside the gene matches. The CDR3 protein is CASSGIRDYSCEQFF. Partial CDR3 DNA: TGTGCCAGCAGCGGAATCCGGGACTACTCCTGTGAG.

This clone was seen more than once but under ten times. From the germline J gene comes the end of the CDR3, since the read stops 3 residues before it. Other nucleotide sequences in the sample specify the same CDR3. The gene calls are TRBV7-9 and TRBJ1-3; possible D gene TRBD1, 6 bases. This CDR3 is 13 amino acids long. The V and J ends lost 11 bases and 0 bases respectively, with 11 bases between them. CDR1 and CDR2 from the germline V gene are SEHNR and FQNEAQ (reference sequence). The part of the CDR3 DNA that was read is TGTGCCTCCGACAGGAACTCTGGAAACACC. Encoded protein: CASDRNSGNT. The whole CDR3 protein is CASDRNSGNTIYF.

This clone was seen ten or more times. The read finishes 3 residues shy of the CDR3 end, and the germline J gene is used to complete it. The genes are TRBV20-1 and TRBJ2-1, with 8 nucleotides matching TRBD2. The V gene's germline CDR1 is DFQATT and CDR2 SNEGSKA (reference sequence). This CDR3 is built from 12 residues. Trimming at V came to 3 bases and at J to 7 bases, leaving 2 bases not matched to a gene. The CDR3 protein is CSASQRENEQFF. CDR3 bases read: TGCAGTGCTAGTCAGCGGGAGAATGAG.

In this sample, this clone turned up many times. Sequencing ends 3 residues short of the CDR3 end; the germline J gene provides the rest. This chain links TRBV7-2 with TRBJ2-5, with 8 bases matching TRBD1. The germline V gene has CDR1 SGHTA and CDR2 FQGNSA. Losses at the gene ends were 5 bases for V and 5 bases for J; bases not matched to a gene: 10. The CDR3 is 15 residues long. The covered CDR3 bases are TGTGCCAGCAGCACCCGGACAGGGTTTCACGAGACC. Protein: CASSTRTGFHET. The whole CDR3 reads CASSTRTGFHETQYF.

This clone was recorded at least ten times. This CDR3 is CAWSDGNTEAFF. CDR3 DNA (partial): TGTGCCTGGAGTGACGGGAACACTGAA. The chain uses TRBV30 and TRBJ1-1; D gene uncertain. The CDR3 goes on 3 residues after the read ends, and that part is filled in from the germline J gene. Trimming cost V 1 base and J 1 base, with 4 bases left between them. This CDR3 has 12 residues. Germline V CDR1 and CDR2: GTSNPN, SVGIG (reference sequence).

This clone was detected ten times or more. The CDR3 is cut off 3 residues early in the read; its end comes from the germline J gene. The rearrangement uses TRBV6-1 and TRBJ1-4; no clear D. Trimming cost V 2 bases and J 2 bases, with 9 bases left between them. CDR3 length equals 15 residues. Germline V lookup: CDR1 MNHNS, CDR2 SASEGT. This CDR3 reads CASSESGNTNEKLFF. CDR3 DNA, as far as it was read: TGTGCCAGCAGTGAATCGGGGAATACTAATGAAAAA.

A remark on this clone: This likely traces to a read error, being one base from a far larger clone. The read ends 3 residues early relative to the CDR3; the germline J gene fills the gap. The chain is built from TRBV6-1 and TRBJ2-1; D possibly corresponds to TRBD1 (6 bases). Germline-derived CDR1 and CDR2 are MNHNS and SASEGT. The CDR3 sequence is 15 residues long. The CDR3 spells CVSSDGPGAEYEQFF. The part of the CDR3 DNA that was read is TGTGTCAGCAGTGATGGCCCAGGGGCGGAGTATGAG.

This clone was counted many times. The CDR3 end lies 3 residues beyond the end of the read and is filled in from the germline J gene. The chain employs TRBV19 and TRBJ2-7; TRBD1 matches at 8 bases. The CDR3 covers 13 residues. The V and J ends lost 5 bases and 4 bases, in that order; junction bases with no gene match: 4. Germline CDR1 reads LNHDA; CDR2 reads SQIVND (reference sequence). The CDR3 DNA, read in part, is TGTGCCAGTAGTGCAAGGACAGGGTACGAG. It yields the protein CASSARTGYE. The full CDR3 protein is CASSARTGYEQYF.

The part of the CDR3 DNA that was read is TGTGCCAGCAGCTTGGGTGGGACAGTATCTGGC. This sequence encodes CASSLGGTVSG. The entire CDR3 protein is CASSLGGTVSGYTF. This rearrangement joins TRBV5-8 to TRBJ1-2, with 7 bases fitting TRBD1. The CDR3 end falls 3 residues outside the read, so it is completed with the germline J gene. With 0 bases clipped from V and 7 bases from J, the junction kept 6 bases outside the gene matches. The CDR3 spans 14 residues. CDR1 and CDR2 from the germline V gene are SGHTS and YDEGEE.

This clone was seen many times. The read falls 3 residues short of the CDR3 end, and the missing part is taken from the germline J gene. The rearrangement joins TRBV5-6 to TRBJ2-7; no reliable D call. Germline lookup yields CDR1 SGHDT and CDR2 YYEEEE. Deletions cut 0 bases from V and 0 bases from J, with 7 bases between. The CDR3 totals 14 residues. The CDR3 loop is CASSLGSLSYEQYF. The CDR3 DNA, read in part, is TGTGCCAGCAGCTTGGGAAGCCTCTCCTACGAG. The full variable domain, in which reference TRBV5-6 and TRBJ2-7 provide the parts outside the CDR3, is DAGVTQSPTHLIKTRGQQVTLRCSPKSGHDTVSWYQQALGQGPQFIFQYYEEEERQRGNFPDRFSGHQFPNYSSELNVNALLLGDSALYLCASSLGSLSYEQYFGPGTRLTVT.

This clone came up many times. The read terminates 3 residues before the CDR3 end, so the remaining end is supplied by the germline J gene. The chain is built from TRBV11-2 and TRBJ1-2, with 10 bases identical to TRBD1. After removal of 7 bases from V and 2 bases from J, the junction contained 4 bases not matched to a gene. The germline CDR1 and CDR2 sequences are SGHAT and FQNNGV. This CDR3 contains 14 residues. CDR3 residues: CASNRDRGNYGYTF. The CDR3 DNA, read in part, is TGTGCCAGCAACCGGGACAGGGGAAACTATGGC. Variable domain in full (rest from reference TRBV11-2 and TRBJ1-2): EAGVAQSPRYKIIEKRQSVAFWCNPISGHATLYWYQQILGQGPKLLIQFQNNGVVDDSQLPKDRFSAERLKGVDSTLKIQPAKLEDSAVYLCASNRDRGNYGYTFGSGTRLTVV.

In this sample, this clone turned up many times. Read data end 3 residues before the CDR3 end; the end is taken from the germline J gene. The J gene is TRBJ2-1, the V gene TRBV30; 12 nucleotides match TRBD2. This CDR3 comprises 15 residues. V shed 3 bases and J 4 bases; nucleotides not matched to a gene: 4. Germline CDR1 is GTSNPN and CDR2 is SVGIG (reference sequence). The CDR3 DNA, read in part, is TGTGCCTGGAGCTCCGGGACTAGCGGGTACAATGAG. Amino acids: CAWSSGTSGYNE. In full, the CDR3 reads CAWSSGTSGYNEQFF.

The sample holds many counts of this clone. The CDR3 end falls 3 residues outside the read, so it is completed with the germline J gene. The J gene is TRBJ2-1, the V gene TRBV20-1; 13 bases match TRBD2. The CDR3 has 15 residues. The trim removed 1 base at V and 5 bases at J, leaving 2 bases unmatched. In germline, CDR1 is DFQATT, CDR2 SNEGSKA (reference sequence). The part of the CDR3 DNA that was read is TGCAGTGCTAGAGCACTAGCGGGAGGGGACAATGAG. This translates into CSARALAGGDNE. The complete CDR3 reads CSARALAGGDNEQFF.

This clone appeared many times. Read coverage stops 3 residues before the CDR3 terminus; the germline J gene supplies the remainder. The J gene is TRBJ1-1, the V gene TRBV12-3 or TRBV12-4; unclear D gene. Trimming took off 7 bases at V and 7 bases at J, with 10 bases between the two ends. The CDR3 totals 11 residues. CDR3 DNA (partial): TGTGCCAGCACCCGAACCAGTGAA. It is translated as CASTRTSE. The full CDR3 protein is CASTRTSEAFF.

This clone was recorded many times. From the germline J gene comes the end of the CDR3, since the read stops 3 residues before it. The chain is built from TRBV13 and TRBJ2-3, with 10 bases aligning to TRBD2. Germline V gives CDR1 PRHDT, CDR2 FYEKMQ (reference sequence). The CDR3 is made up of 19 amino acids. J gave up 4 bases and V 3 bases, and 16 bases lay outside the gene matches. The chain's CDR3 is CASSFDGTSASGEADTQYF. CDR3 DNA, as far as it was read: TGTGCCAGCAGCTTTGACGGGACTAGCGCGTCTGGGGAAGCAGATACG.

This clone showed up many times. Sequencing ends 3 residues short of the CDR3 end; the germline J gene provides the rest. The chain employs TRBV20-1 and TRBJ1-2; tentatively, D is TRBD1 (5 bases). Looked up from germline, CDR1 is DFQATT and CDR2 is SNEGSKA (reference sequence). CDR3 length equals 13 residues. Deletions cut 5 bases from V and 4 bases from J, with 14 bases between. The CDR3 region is CSAFNRNSYGYTF. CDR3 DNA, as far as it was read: TGCAGTGCTTTCAACAGGAATTCCTATGGC.

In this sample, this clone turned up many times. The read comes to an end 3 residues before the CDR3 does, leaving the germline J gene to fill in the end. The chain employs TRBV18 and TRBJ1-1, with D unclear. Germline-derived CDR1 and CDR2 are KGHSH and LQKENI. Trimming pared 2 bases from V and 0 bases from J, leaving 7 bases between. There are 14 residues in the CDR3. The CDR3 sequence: CASSPTRMNTEAFF. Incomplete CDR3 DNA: TGTGCCAGCTCACCAACCAGGATGAACACTGAA. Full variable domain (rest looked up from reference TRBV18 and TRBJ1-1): NAGVMQNPRHLVRRRGQEARLRCSPMKGHSHVYWYRQLPEEGLKFMVYLQKENIIDESGMPKERFSAEFPKEGPSILRIQQVVRGDSAAYFCASSPTRMNTEAFFGQGTRLTVV.

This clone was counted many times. CDR3 region: CASSGETSGIDEQFF. The sequenced part of the CDR3 DNA is TGTGCCAGCAGCGGAGAGACTAGCGGGATTGATGAG. This rearrangement joins TRBV9 to TRBJ2-1; TRBD2 matches 11 bases. The read stops 3 residues short of the end of the CDR3; the missing end is completed from the germline J gene. V shed 3 bases and J 8 bases; nucleotides not matched to a gene: 7. The CDR3 spans 15 residues. Per germline, CDR1 SGDLS and CDR2 YYNGEE.

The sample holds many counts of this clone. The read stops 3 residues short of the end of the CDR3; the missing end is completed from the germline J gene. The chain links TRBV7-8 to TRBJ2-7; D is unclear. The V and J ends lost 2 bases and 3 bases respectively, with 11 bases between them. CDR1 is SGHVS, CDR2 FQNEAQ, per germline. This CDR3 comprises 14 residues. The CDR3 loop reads CASSLRLEDYEQYF. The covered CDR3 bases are TGTGCCAGCAGCTTACGCCTAGAGGACTACGAG.

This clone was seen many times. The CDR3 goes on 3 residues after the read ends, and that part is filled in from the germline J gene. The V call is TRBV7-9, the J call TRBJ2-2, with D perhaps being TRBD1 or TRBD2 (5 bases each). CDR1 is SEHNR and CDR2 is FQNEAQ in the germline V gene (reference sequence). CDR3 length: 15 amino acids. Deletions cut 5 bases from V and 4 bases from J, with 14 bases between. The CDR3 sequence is CASSARGEVTGELFF. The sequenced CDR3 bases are TGTGCCAGCAGCGCTAGGGGAGAGGTCACCGGGGAG.

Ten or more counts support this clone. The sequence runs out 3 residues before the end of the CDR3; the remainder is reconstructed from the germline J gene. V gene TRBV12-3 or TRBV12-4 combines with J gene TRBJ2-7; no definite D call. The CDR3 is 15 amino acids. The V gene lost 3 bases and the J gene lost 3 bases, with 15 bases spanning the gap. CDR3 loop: CASSFWAMSLYEQYF. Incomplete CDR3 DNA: TGTGCCAGCAGTTTTTGGGCAATGAGTCTCTACGAG.

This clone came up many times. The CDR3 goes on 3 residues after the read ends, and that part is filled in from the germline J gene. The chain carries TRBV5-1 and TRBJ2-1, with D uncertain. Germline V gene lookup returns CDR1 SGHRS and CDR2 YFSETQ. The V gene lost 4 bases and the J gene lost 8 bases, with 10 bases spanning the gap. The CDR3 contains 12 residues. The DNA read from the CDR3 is TGCGCCAGCAGCCCTCCCTCCCATGAG. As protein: CASSPPSHE. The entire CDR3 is CASSPPSHEQFF.

The DNA read from the CDR3 is TGTGCCAGTATGGGGGCCGTGGCCGGGGAG. Protein product: CASMGAVAGE. The CDR3, in full, reads CASMGAVAGELFF. The chain links TRBV19 to TRBJ2-2; tentative D call: TRBD1 (6 bases). Read coverage stops 3 residues before the CDR3 terminus; the germline J gene supplies the remainder. Germline CDR1 is LNHDA and CDR2 is SQIVND (reference sequence). V lost 7 bases and J 6 bases, leaving 12 bases between the germline ends. The CDR3 length is 13 residues.

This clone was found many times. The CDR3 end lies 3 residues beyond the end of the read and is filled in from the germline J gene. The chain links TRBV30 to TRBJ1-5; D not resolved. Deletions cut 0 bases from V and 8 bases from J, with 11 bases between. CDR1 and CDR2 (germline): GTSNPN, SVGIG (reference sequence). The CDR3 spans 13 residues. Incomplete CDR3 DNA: TGTGCCTGGAGTGTAGGCCCCAGAGAGCCC. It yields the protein CAWSVGPREP. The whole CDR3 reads CAWSVGPREPQHF.

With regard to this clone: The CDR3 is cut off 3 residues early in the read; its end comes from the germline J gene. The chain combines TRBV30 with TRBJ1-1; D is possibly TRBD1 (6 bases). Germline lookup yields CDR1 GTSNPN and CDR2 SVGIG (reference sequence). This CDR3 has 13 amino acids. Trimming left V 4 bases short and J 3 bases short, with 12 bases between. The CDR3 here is CAWTPDSYTEAFF. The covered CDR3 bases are TGTGCCTGGACCCCGGACAGCTACACTGAA.

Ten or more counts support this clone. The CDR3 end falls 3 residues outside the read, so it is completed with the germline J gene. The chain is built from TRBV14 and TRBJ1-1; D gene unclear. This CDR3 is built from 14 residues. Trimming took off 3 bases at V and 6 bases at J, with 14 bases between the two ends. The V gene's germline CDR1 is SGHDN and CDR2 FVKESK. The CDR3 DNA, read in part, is TGTGCCAGCAGCCAGGCGCCGGGGAGGGCTGAA. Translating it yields CASSQAPGRAE. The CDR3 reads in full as CASSQAPGRAEAFF.

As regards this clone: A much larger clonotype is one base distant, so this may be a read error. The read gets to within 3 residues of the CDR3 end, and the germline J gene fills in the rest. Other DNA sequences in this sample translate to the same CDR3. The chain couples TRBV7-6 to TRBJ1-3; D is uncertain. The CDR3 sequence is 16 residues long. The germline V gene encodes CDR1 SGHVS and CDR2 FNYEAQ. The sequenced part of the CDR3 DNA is TGTGCCAGCAGCTTAGCACAGCCTTACTCTGGAAACACT. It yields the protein CASSLAQPYSGNT. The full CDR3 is CASSLAQPYSGNTIYF.

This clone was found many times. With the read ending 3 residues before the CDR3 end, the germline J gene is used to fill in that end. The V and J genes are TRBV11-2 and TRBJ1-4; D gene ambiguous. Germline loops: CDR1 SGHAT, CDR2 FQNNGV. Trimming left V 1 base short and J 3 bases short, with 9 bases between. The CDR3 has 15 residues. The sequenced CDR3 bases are TGTGCCAGCAGCTTAGGATCCTCGGCTAATGAAAAA. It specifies CASSLGSSANEK. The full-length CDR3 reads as CASSLGSSANEKLFF. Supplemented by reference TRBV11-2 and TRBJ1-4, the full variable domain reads EAGVAQSPRYKIIEKRQSVAFWCNPISGHATLYWYQQILGQGPKLLIQFQNNGVVDDSQLPKDRFSAERLKGVDSTLKIQPAKLEDSAVYLCASSLGSSANEKLFFGSGTQLSVL.

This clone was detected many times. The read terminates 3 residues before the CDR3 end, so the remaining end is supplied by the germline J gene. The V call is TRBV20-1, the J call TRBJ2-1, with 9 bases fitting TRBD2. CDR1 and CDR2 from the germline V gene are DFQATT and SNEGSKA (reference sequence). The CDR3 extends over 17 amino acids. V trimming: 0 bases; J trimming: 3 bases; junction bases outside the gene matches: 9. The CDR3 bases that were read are TGCAGTGCTAGAGATCCCGCGACTAGCGGAGACTACAATGAG. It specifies CSARDPATSGDYNE. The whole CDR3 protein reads CSARDPATSGDYNEQFF.

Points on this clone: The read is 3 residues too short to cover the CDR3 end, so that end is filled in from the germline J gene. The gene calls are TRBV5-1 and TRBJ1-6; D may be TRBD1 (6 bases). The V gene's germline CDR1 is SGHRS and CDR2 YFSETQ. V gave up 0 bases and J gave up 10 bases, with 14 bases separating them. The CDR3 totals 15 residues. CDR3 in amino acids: CASSLEGGIGSPLHF. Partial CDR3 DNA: TGCGCCAGCAGCTTGGAAGGGGGAATTGGGTCACCC.

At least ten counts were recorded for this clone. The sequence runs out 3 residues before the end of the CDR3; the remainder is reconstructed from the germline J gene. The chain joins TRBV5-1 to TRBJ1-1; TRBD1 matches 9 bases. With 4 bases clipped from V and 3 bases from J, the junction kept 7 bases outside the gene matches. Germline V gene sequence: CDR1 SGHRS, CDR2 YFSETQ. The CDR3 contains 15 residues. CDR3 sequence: CASSRGTGLDTEAFF. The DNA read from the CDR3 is TGCGCCAGCAGCCGAGGGACAGGGCTCGACACTGAA.